These 20 T cell receptor beta chains were all obtained from the same sample, sequenced in a study of metastatic and nonmetastatic thyroid tumors. Patients had received no treatment of any kind before thyroid surgery. TCRdb re-clonotyped the PCR reads through MiXCR. Among about 18,000 clones listed, roughly 26% were seen once. The sample was tumor tissue. The receptor set was obtained from a female donor with papillary thyroid cancer or a benign thyroid nodule (not recorded which). Some clones in this sample may be carry-over from other donors' samples.

This clone was seen more than once but under ten times. The V gene is TRBV28, the J gene TRBJ2-7; D gene uncertain. Germline values: CDR1 MDHEN, CDR2 SYDVKM. The CDR3 has 13 residues. Trimming shortened V by 5 bases and J by 2 bases, and 10 bases separated the two germline ends. CDR3 protein: CASSLPSPYEQYF. The CDR3 coding sequence is TGTGCCAGCAGTCTACCGTCTCCCTACGAGCAGTACTTC.

With regard to this clone: A much larger clone lies one base from this, so it may be a read error. The sample contains more than one DNA sequence encoding this CDR3. The DNA for the CDR3 is TGTGCCAGTAGCTTAGGGGCTCTGAACACTGAAGCTTTCTTT. It codes for CASSLGALNTEAFF. This chain joins TRBV12-3 or TRBV12-4 and TRBJ1-1, with a possible D match to TRBD1 (5 bases). Trimming pared 9 bases from V and 0 bases from J, leaving 14 bases between. The CDR3 extends over 14 amino acids.

This clone was counted a few times. V usage is TRBV6-2 or TRBV6-3 and J usage is TRBJ1-2; 7 nucleotides line up with TRBD1. This CDR3 contains 12 residues. Trimming cost V 6 bases and J 6 bases; bases outside gene matches: 4. CDR1 and CDR2 (germline): MNHEY, SVGEGT. The CDR3, as DNA: TGTGCCAGCAGGACAGGGTCGCATGGCTACACCTTC. Protein: CASRTGSHGYTF.

The gene calls are TRBV20-1 and TRBJ1-1; no reliable D call. The germline V gene encodes CDR1 DFQATT and CDR2 SNEGSKA (reference sequence). V dropped 0 bases and J dropped 0 bases, with 11 bases sitting between them. The CDR3 extends over 15 amino acids. Here the CDR3 reads CSAREGRSLNTEAFF. The CDR3 nucleotides read TGCAGTGCTAGAGAGGGCCGCTCCCTGAACACTGAAGCTTTCTTT.

This clone has a handful of counts. V gene TRBV6-1 combines with J gene TRBJ1-3; tentatively, D is TRBD1 (5 bases). V was pared by 7 bases and J by 4 bases, with 14 bases between. This CDR3 region has 14 residues. Germline lookup yields CDR1 MNHNS and CDR2 SASEGT. CDR3: CASTPGSSGNTIYF. CDR3 sequence (DNA): TGTGCCAGCACTCCAGGGAGTTCCGGAAACACCATATATTTT.

This clone was seen ten or more times. The rearrangement uses TRBV20-1 and TRBJ2-3; the D is unclear. The ends were cut back, 6 bases at V and 2 bases at J, with 21 bases in the middle. Germline V gene sequence: CDR1 DFQATT, CDR2 SNEGSKA (reference sequence). This CDR3 region has 16 residues. The CDR3 spells CSARNPLARYTDTQYF. CDR3 nucleotides: TGCAGTGCCAGGAACCCCTTGGCTCGATACACAGATACGCAGTATTTT.

This clone was picked up a small number of times. This sequence joins TRBV27 and TRBJ1-2; 7 nucleotides agree with TRBD1. V gave up 6 bases and J gave up 4 bases; unmatched junction bases: 8. Germline CDR1 is MNHEY and CDR2 is SMNVEV (reference sequence). This CDR3 comprises 14 residues. In DNA form, the CDR3 reads TGTGCCAGCAGGGACTACAGGGGCTTCTATGGCTACACCTTC. Translated: CASRDYRGFYGYTF.

This clone was recorded many times. V usage is TRBV5-6 and J usage is TRBJ1-5; TRBD1 might be the D (5 bases). Trimming removed 6 bases from V and 2 bases from J, with 15 bases in between. This CDR3 is built from 15 residues. Per germline, CDR1 SGHDT and CDR2 YYEEEE. CDR3 sequence reads: CASTYRGTGNQPQHF. DNA of the CDR3: TGTGCCAGCACCTACCGAGGGACGGGCAATCAGCCCCAGCATTTT.

This clone is labeled as medium-sized. The genes are TRBV6-1 and TRBJ1-4; perhaps TRBD1 as D (6 bases). Trimming shortened V by 5 bases and J by 8 bases, and 21 bases separated the two germline ends. The CDR3 covers 16 residues. The germline V gene has CDR1 MNHNS and CDR2 SASEGT. CDR3 residues: CASSSGGRGAREKLFF. The CDR3, as DNA: TGTGCCAGCAGTTCCGGTGGGCGGGGGGCACGGGAAAAACTGTTTTTT.

The V gene is TRBV24-1, the J gene TRBJ1-2; D might be TRBD1 (5 bases). Germline CDR1 reads KGHDR; CDR2 reads SFDVKD. The V and J ends lost 5 bases and 0 bases respectively, with 15 bases between them. This CDR3 region has 16 residues. CDR3 sequence (DNA): TGTGCCACCAGTGGGGGACGACAAGGCACTAACTATGGCTACACCTTC. This sequence encodes CATSGGRQGTNYGYTF.

The chain joins TRBV7-9 to TRBJ2-7, with 7 bases fitting TRBD1. CDR3 length: 13 amino acids. V was pared by 5 bases and J by 2 bases, with 3 bases of the junction left unmatched. CDR1 and CDR2 (germline): SEHNR, FQNEAQ (reference sequence). CDR3: CASSRQGTYEQYF. CDR3 nucleotides: TGTGCCAGCAGCCGACAGGGTACCTACGAGCAGTACTTC.

V usage is TRBV10-2 and J usage is TRBJ1-2, with 9 bases identical to TRBD1. The germline V gene has CDR1 WSHSY and CDR2 SAAADI. CDR3 length: 13 amino acids. V was pared by 6 bases and J by 8 bases, with 7 bases of the junction left unmatched. CDR3: CASSDDRGGGYTF. CDR3 DNA: TGCGCCAGCAGCGATGACAGGGGGGGAGGCTACACCTTC.

Concerning this clone: The junction departs from the called germline gene at one end, perhaps through a read error. The CDR3 DNA reads TGTGCCAGCAGTGACTCGAACATTCACACCGGGGAGCTGTTTTTT. It specifies CASSDSNIHTGELFF. V usage is TRBV6-5 and J usage is TRBJ2-2; no firm D call. The CDR3 covers 15 residues. Germline loops: CDR1 MNHEY, CDR2 SVGAGI.

The gene calls are TRBV11-2 and TRBJ2-7; TRBD1 matches 8 bases. Losses at the gene ends were 5 bases for V and 0 bases for J; bases not matched to a gene: 9. Germline CDR1 reads SGHAT; CDR2 reads FQNNGV. This CDR3 is 16 amino acids long. CDR3 nucleotide sequence: TGTGCCAGCAGCCTAACCGGGACAGGTGTCTCCTACGAGCAGTACTTC. Protein sequence: CASSLTGTGVSYEQYF.

The table lists this clone with a few counts. The CDR3 DNA is TGTGCCAGCAGCTATGGACAGTCTCAAGGGGCAGAGACCCAGTACTTC. This sequence encodes CASSYGQSQGAETQYF. J is TRBJ2-5 and V is TRBV7-2, with D possibly TRBD1 on 6 matching bases. CDR1 is SGHTA and CDR2 is FQGNSA in the germline V gene. The length of the CDR3 is 16 residues. V was cut by 4 bases and J by 4 bases, with 19 bases left in between.

This chain uses TRBV10-2 with TRBJ2-7; D not resolved. Trimming stripped 2 bases from V and 5 bases from J, with 4 bases between. The CDR3 runs 11 residues. CDR1 is WSHSY, CDR2 SAAADI, per germline. The CDR3 bases are TGCGCCAGCAGTGAGCTACACGAGCAGTACTTC. It codes for CASSELHEQYF.

This clone appeared a few times. J is TRBJ1-1 and V is TRBV2; possibly TRBD1 for D (5 bases). Looked up from germline, CDR1 is SNHLY and CDR2 is FYNNEI. V was trimmed by 7 bases and J by 4 bases, leaving 19 bases between them. The CDR3 covers 15 residues. The CDR3 sequence: CASTQRGLGSTEAFF. The CDR3 DNA is TGTGCCAGCACCCAAAGGGGTCTAGGGAGCACTGAAGCTTTCTTT. The full variable domain, in which reference TRBV2 and TRBJ1-1 provide the parts outside the CDR3, is EPEVTQTPSHQVTQMGQEVILRCVPISNHLYFYWYRQILGQKVEFLVSFYNNEISEKSEIFDDQFSVERPDGSNFTLKIRSTKLEDSAMYFCASTQRGLGSTEAFFGQGTRLTVV.

This clone was picked up many times. At the DNA level, this CDR3 is encoded by other sequences in the same sample as well. DNA of the CDR3: TGTGCCAGCAGTGATACCGGGAGGGAGTCCGAGCAGTACTTC. Translating it yields CASSDTGRESEQYF. The chain is built from TRBV2 and TRBJ2-7; 8 bases fit TRBD2. Germline CDR1 is SNHLY and CDR2 is FYNNEI. The ends lost 3 bases at V and 6 bases at J; junction bases unmatched: 7. The CDR3 is 14 amino acids. Together with reference TRBV2 and TRBJ2-7, the CDR3 gives the full variable domain: EPEVTQTPSHQVTQMGQEVILRCVPISNHLYFYWYRQILGQKVEFLVSFYNNEISEKSEIFDDQFSVERPDGSNFTLKIRSTKLEDSAMYFCASSDTGRESEQYFGPGTRLTVT.

V gene TRBV29-1 combines with J gene TRBJ2-2, with D possibly TRBD1 on 6 matching bases. The CDR3 has 16 residues. V lost 2 bases and J 2 bases, leaving 15 bases between the germline ends. CDR1 and CDR2 from the germline V gene are SQVTM and ANQGSEA. The CDR3 protein is CSVESQGTVNTGELFF. As DNA, the CDR3 is TGCAGCGTTGAATCTCAGGGGACGGTTAACACCGGGGAGCTGTTTTTT.

In its sample, this clone was seen once. The V and J genes are TRBV30 and TRBJ1-2, with TRBD1 matching 9 bases. Losses at the gene ends were 1 base for V and 1 base for J; bases not matched to a gene: 7. The CDR3 has 16 amino acids. Germline values: CDR1 GTSNPN, CDR2 SVGIG (reference sequence). CDR3 coding DNA: TGTGCCTGGAGTGGAGGGGGACAGGGTTTTAACTATGGCTACACCTTC. This encodes CAWSGGGQGFNYGYTF.